The rows below give T cell receptor beta chains drawn from one sample of a study of blood T cell repertoires in COVID-19. TCRdb's table, derived via immunoSEQ multiplex PCR, lists solely in-frame clones and lacks some. The sample has approximately 180,000 clones, under 90% seen once. The material sequenced was peripheral blood. The origin of the receptors is a person aged 70 to 85 with COVID-19, enrolled during active disease. Both conserved end residues are part of each CDR3. A D gene is named only where the DNA matches it firmly. Only part of the rows carry a size: once, few, many, or a class if the clone is expanded.

v_gene	d_gene	j_gene	abundance	CDR3nt	CDR3aa
TRBV28	NA	TRBJ1-1	NA	TGTGCCAGCAGTTTAAGGAGGGGTTTTTACACTGAAGCTTTCTTT	CASSLRRGFYTEAFF
TRBV4-1	NA	TRBJ2-3	NA	TGCGCCAGCAGCCCGGGCAGGGGAGGGACAGATACGCAGTATTTT	CASSPGRGGTDTQYF
TRBV19	TRBD1	TRBJ1-1	NA	TGTGCCAGTAGTATAGGGGGGACAGCGAACACTGAAGCTTTCTTT	CASSIGGTANTEAFF
TRBV3-1/TRBV3-2	TRBD2	TRBJ2-3	NA	TGTGCCAGCAGCCAGACTAGCGGGGGGGGCCGAGATACGCAGTATTTT	CASSQTSGGGRDTQYF
TRBV29-1	NA	TRBJ2-3	NA	TGCAGCAGTCGGGGAAGTCTGGGGACAGATACGCAGTATTTT	CSSRGSLGTDTQYF
TRBV12-5	TRBD2	TRBJ2-3	NA	TGTGCTAGTGGTTTATTCCTAGCGGGGGCTAGCACAGATACGCAGTATTTT	CASGLFLAGASTDTQYF
TRBV29-1	NA	TRBJ2-2	NA	TGCAGCGTTGTATTATCAGCCGGGGAGCTGTTTTTT	CSVVLSAGELFF
TRBV4-3	NA	TRBJ1-3	NA	TGCGCCAGCAGCCTGGATACAGGGAACTCTGGAAACACCATATATTTT	CASSLDTGNSGNTIYF
TRBV7-2	NA	TRBJ1-1	NA	TGTGCCAGCAGCACCCAGGCGATGGACACTGAAGCTTTCTTT	CASSTQAMDTEAFF
TRBV27	NA	TRBJ2-2	NA	TGTGCCAGCAGTTCCCGGGACTGGACGAACACCGGGGAGCTGTTTTTT	CASSSRDWTNTGELFF
TRBV13	NA	TRBJ2-5	NA	TGTGCCAGCAGCTTAGGGAGACAGGCCTGGACCCAGTACTTC	CASSLGRQAWTQYF
TRBV7-2	NA	TRBJ1-2	few	TGTGCCAGCAGCTTAGGGGCAGGATCATACTCCCCTTTCTATGGCTACACCTTC	CASSLGAGSYSPFYGYTF
TRBV6-6	NA	TRBJ2-5	NA	TGTGCCAGCAGTTTCCAGGAGACCCAGTACTTC	CASSFQETQYF
TRBV5-1	TRBD2	TRBJ2-3	NA	TGCGCCAGCAGCAACCAAAATAGACTAGCGGGGGCTATAGATACGCAGTATTTT	CASSNQNRLAGAIDTQYF
TRBV27	TRBD2	TRBJ2-6	NA	TGTGCCAGCAGCCGGCGGGAGAGGGGTACTGGGGCCAACGTCCTGACTTTC	CASSRRERGTGANVLTF
TRBV29-1	NA	TRBJ2-7	NA	TGCAGCGTGACAGGTTCCTCCTACGAGCAGTACTTC	CSVTGSSYEQYF
TRBV7-9	TRBD1	TRBJ1-5	NA	TGTGCCAGCAGCTTAGGGGACAGTCCGAATCAGCCCCAGCATTTT	CASSLGDSPNQPQHF
TRBV27	TRBD2	TRBJ2-7	NA	TGTGCCAGCAGTTTGCGGGAGATCGCCTACGAGCAGTACTTC	CASSLREIAYEQYF
TRBV7-8	NA	TRBJ1-2	NA	TGTGCCAGCAGTTATAGTACAGGATCCTATGGCTACACCTTC	CASSYSTGSYGYTF
TRBV7-9	NA	TRBJ1-3	NA	TGTGCCAGCAGCTTAGTAGGGGCCTCTGGAAACACCATATATTTT	CASSLVGASGNTIYF